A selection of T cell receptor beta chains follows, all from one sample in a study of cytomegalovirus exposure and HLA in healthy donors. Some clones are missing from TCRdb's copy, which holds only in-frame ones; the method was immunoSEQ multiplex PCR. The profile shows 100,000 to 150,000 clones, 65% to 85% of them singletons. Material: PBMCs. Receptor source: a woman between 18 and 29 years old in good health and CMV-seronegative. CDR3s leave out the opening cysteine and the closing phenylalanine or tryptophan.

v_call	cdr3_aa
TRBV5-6	ASSFQNEQF
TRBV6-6	ATKTTGELF
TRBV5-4	ASSFTRDYGYT
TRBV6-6	ASSWTDSNQPQH
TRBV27	ASSPGTTFYEQY
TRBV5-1	ASSFPRATSVATDTQY
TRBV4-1	ASSQNIRDQPQH
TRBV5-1	AITRAPLDRGRTGELF
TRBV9	ASSALPGVNYGYT
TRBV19	ASSVIGTSGGGRNEQF
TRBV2	ASSAFQGQVGEGYT
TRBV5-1	ASSSDGAYEQY
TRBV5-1	ASSTDRIYTDTQY
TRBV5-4	ASSTRGGRAF
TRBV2	ASIAGVGYNEQF
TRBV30	AWSGLAGALTDTQY